Shown below are 14 T cell receptor beta chains from a single sample sequenced in a study of T cell responses to AZD1222 COVID-19 vaccine. Repertoires were generated with immunoSEQ multiplex PCR, while TCRdb's copy carries only in-frame clones and drops some. Here the sample spans some 130,000 clones, about 90% being singletons. The material was peripheral blood, obtained on day 0 of AZD1222 vaccination. These TCRs come from an adult in good health.

This clone appeared once. J is TRBJ1-2 and V is TRBV5-1, with D perhaps matching TRBD1 (5 bases). Trimming shortened V by 0 bases and J by 4 bases, and 10 bases separated the two germline ends. Germline values: CDR1 SGHRS, CDR2 YFSETQ. The CDR3 has 14 amino acids. The CDR3, as DNA: TGCGCCAGCAGCTTGGAGGGGAACTTCTATGGCTACACCTTC. As protein: CASSLEGNFYGYTF.

This clone has just one count. The chain employs TRBV19 and TRBJ2-5; D gene ambiguous. The germline V gene encodes CDR1 LNHDA and CDR2 SQIVND (reference sequence). This CDR3 is 13 amino acids long. V gave up 2 bases and J gave up 5 bases, with 9 bases separating them. The CDR3 loop is CASSIQVAETQYF. CDR3 bases: TGTGCCAGTAGTATACAGGTGGCGGAGACCCAGTACTTC.

The chain is built from TRBV4-2 and TRBJ1-1; no definite D call. Per the germline V gene, CDR1 is LGHNA and CDR2 is YNFKEQ. Trimming shortened V by 6 bases and J by 0 bases, and 2 bases separated the two germline ends. This CDR3 region has 11 residues. CDR3 region: CASRVNTEAFF. The CDR3 nucleotides read TGTGCCAGCAGGGTGAACACTGAAGCTTTCTTT.

V and J are TRBV16 and TRBJ2-3; D remains unclear. Germline V gene sequence: CDR1 KGHSY, CDR2 FQNENV. This CDR3 contains 14 residues. V was cut by 1 base and J by 2 bases, with 7 bases left in between. Written as DNA, the CDR3 is TGTGCCAGCAGCCAATTGGCAGACACAGATACGCAGTATTTT. Encoded protein: CASSQLADTDTQYF.

The chain combines TRBV27 with TRBJ1-1; possibly TRBD1 for D (6 bases). CDR3 size: 13 residues. Germline values: CDR1 MNHEY, CDR2 SMNVEV (reference sequence). Trimming removed 5 bases at V and 6 bases at J, with 13 bases between. The CDR3 region is CASSRPGASEAFF. CDR3 DNA: TGTGCCAGCAGTCGTCCGGGGGCCTCTGAAGCTTTCTTT.

The V call is TRBV7-9, the J call TRBJ1-4, with D tentatively TRBD1 (5 bases). The CDR3 contains 15 residues. Germline CDR1 is SEHNR and CDR2 is FQNEAQ (reference sequence). Trimming cost V 5 bases and J 8 bases, with 18 bases left between them. The CDR3 reads CASSPDMGRLEKLFF. CDR3 nucleotides: TGTGCCAGCAGCCCAGACATGGGACGGCTCGAAAAACTGTTTTTT.

The chain carries TRBV4-2 and TRBJ1-3; unclear D gene. Between the trimmed V and J ends, which lost 1 base and 0 bases, there was a span of 13 bases. CDR1 is LGHNA, CDR2 YNFKEQ, per germline. The CDR3 length is 17 residues. CDR3 DNA sequence: TGTGCCAGCAGCCAAGCGATAGGCCGCAACTCTGGAAACACCATATATTTT. Encoded protein: CASSQAIGRNSGNTIYF.

The genes are TRBV10-1 and TRBJ2-7, with D possibly matching TRBD2 (6 bases). There are 12 residues in the CDR3. Trimming stripped 4 bases from V and 3 bases from J, with 7 bases between. Germline CDR1 WNHNN, CDR2 SYGVQD (reference sequence). The CDR3 loop is CASSAGGYEQYF. In nucleotides, the CDR3 is TGCGCCAGCAGTGCCGGGGGCTACGAGCAGTACTTC.

V gene TRBV6-5 combines with J gene TRBJ2-1; no firm D call. The CDR3 extends over 13 amino acids. The ends were cut back, 4 bases at V and 7 bases at J, with 11 bases in the middle. CDR1 is MNHEY and CDR2 is SVGAGI in the germline V gene. DNA for the CDR3: TGTGCCAGCAGTTCGAAGAGACGTAATGAGCAGTTCTTC. This sequence encodes CASSSKRRNEQFF.

In this sample, this clone turned up a few times. V and J are TRBV10-3 and TRBJ2-3; 9 bases map to TRBD2. The J segment lost 1 base and the V segment lost 2 bases, leaving 1 base of the junction unmatched. Germline CDR1 ENHRY, CDR2 SYGVKD. The CDR3 consists of 15 residues. CDR3: CAISETSGRTDTQYF. CDR3 coding DNA: TGTGCCATCAGTGAGACTAGCGGGCGCACAGATACGCAGTATTTT.

This rearrangement joins TRBV15 to TRBJ1-1; D remains unclear. This CDR3 region has 16 residues. Germline CDR1 is LNHNV and CDR2 is YYDKDF (reference sequence). V was pared by 0 bases and J by 11 bases, with 22 bases between. CDR3 amino acids: CATSRDVAILSEGAFF. CDR3 in DNA: TGTGCCACCAGCAGAGACGTCGCCATCCTGTCTGAAGGGGCTTTCTTT.

The chain is built from TRBV6-2 or TRBV6-3 and TRBJ1-2; a possible D gene is TRBD1 (5 bases). There are 16 residues in the CDR3. The germline gives CDR1 MNHEY, CDR2 SVGEGT. Between the trimmed V and J ends, which lost 4 bases and 3 bases, there was a span of 18 bases. The CDR3 sequence is CASSSSPAGSDYGYTF. The CDR3 bases are TGTGCCAGCAGTTCCTCCCCCGCAGGGTCGGACTATGGCTACACCTTC.

This chain joins TRBV6-2 or TRBV6-3 and TRBJ1-5, with TRBD1 matching 7 bases. V was pared by 4 bases and J by 2 bases, with 11 bases of the junction left unmatched. The V gene's germline CDR1 is MNHEY and CDR2 SVGEGT. This CDR3 region has 17 residues. The chain's CDR3 is CASSSHTDRAGNQPQHF. CDR3 DNA: TGTGCCAGCAGTTCCCACACAGACAGGGCAGGCAATCAGCCCCAGCATTTT.

The J gene is TRBJ2-7, the V gene TRBV10-3, with D hard to call. Trimming shortened V by 0 bases and J by 4 bases, and 4 bases separated the two germline ends. This CDR3 is built from 12 residues. From germline, CDR1 is ENHRY and CDR2 SYGVKD. CDR3 DNA sequence: TGTGCCATCAGTGAGTCGGGGTACGAGCAGTACTTC. Translation gives CAISESGYEQYF.